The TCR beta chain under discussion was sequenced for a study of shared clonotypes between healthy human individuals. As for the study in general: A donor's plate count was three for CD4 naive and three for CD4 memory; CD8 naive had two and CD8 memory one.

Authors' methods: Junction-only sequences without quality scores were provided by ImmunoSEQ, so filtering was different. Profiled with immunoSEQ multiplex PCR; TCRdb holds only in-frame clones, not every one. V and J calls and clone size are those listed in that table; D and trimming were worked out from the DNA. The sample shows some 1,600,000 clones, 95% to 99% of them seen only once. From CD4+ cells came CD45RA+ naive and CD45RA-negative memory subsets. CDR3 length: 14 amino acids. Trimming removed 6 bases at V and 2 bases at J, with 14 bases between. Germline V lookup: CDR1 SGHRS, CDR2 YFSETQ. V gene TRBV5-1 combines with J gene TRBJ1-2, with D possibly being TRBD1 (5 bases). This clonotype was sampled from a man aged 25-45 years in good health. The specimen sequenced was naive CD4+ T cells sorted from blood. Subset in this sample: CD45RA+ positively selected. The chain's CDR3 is CASKEGLGNYGYTF. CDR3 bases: TGCGCCAGCAAAGAGGGGCTGGGGAACTATGGCTACACCTTC.